The 8 T cell receptor beta chains presented below share a single source sample, sequenced in a study of early T cells in non-severe SARS-CoV-2 infection. One entry per CDR3 protein, called by TCRdb with MiXCR from the 5' RACE reads. The sample yields 20,000 to 25,000 distinct CDR3 sequences, around 4.5% seen once. Sequenced material: whole blood. Source of these receptors: an adult who was a healthcare worker with PCR-confirmed SARS-CoV-2 infection or an uninfected control (not recorded which).

The V and J genes are TRBV19 and TRBJ1-1; 8 bases match TRBD1. The CDR3 has 16 residues. The trim removed 7 bases at V and 6 bases at J, leaving 16 bases unmatched. The germline V gene has CDR1 LNHDA and CDR2 SQIVND (reference sequence). CDR3 amino acids: CASTASARDRRAEAFF. In DNA, the CDR3 is TGTGCCAGTACCGCGTCGGCTCGGGACAGGCGGGCTGAAGCTTTCTTT.

This clonotype was recorded many times. The V and J genes are TRBV7-8 and TRBJ2-4, with 14 positions matching TRBD2. The germline V gene encodes CDR1 SGHVS and CDR2 FQNEAQ. The CDR3 is 19 residues long. V shed 5 bases and J 0 bases; nucleotides not matched to a gene: 9. The DNA of the CDR3 is TGTGCCAGCAGCCCCCGACTAGCGGGAGGGCCTTTAGCCAAAAACATTCAGTACTTC. Amino acids: CASSPRLAGGPLAKNIQYF.

This clonotype was seen at least ten times. The V call is TRBV5-1, the J call TRBJ1-2; possibly TRBD1 for D (5 bases). The CDR3 length is 15 residues. Germline loops: CDR1 SGHRS, CDR2 YFSETQ. V shed 0 bases and J shed 7 bases, with 16 bases lying between them. The chain's CDR3 is CASSLVSEGLRGYTF. The DNA of the CDR3 is TGCGCCAGCAGCTTGGTGTCCGAGGGACTCCGTGGCTACACCTTC.

This clonotype was observed many times. V gene TRBV4-1 combines with J gene TRBJ2-7; D unclear. Between the trimmed V and J ends, which lost 4 bases and 3 bases, there was a span of 19 bases. The germline V gene has CDR1 MGHRA and CDR2 YSYEKL. The CDR3 is 16 residues long. The CDR3 loop reads CASSPGDNGLVYEQYF. DNA of the CDR3: TGCGCCAGCAGCCCTGGCGACAACGGTCTAGTCTACGAGCAGTACTTC.

In this sample, this clonotype turned up many times. The V call is TRBV2, the J call TRBJ2-3, with D unclear. V lost 8 bases and J lost 1, with 10 bases in between. The CDR3 extends over 13 amino acids. The germline gives CDR1 SNHLY, CDR2 FYNNEI. CDR3 sequence reads: CASERAGTDTQYF. Written as DNA, the CDR3 is TGTGCCAGCGAAAGGGCTGGCACAGATACGCAGTATTTT. The variable domain in full, with the rest retrieved from reference TRBV2 and TRBJ2-3, is EPEVTQTPSHQVTQMGQEVILRCVPISNHLYFYWYRQILGQKVEFLVSFYNNEISEKSEIFDDQFSVERPDGSNFTLKIRSTKLEDSAMYFCASERAGTDTQYFGPGTRLTVL.

This clonotype appeared a few times. CDR3 protein: CASRLAGGPGGELFF. In nucleotides, the CDR3 is TGTGCCAGCAGGCTAGCGGGAGGCCCGGGCGGGGAGCTGTTTTTT. The chain has TRBV27 and TRBJ2-2; 11 bases map to TRBD2. CDR3 length equals 15 residues. V gave up 6 bases and J gave up 7 bases; unmatched junction bases: 7. In germline, CDR1 is MNHEY, CDR2 SMNVEV (reference sequence).

This chain links TRBV11-2 with TRBJ2-2; TRBD1 or TRBD2 may be the D gene (5 bases each). The CDR3 consists of 14 residues. V lost 4 bases, J lost 10 bases, and 16 bases lay in between. Germline V gives CDR1 SGHAT, CDR2 FQNNGV. CDR3 residues: CASSSSKGPPELFF. The CDR3 DNA reads as TGTGCCAGCAGCTCCAGCAAGGGACCTCCGGAGCTGTTTTTT.

This clonotype was recorded at least ten times. The chain recombines TRBV12-3 or TRBV12-4 with TRBJ2-5; no clear D gene. V lost 3 bases, J lost 0 bases, and 5 bases lay in between. The CDR3 extends over 13 amino acids. The CDR3 nucleotides are TGTGCCAGCAGTTTTAGGGACCAAGAGACCCAGTACTTC. Translation gives CASSFRDQETQYF.